These 5 T cell receptor beta chains were all obtained from the same sample, sequenced in a study of T cells in tumors after PD-1 blockade. Here immunoSEQ multiplex PCR was the method, and the copy in TCRdb shows in-frame clones only, minus some. Of 10,000 to 15,000 clones listed, 55% to 80% are singletons. The source was tumor tissue, collected before anti-PD-1 treatment. The receptors originated from a human donor with cutaneous squamous cell carcinoma.

J is TRBJ1-2 and V is TRBV7-9; TRBD1 is a possible D gene (6 bases). Germline CDR1 is SEHNR and CDR2 is FQNEAQ (reference sequence). This CDR3 comprises 13 residues. Trimming cost V 7 bases and J 5 bases, with 14 bases left between them. CDR3 region: CASTPSQGYGYTF. The CDR3 nucleotides read TGTGCCAGCACCCCCAGCCAGGGGTATGGCTACACCTTC.

The chain couples TRBV28 to TRBJ1-2; maybe TRBD1 (6 bases). The germline V and J ends were trimmed by 4 bases and 6 bases, with 18 bases remaining between them. There are 15 residues in the CDR3. Germline-derived CDR1 and CDR2 are MDHEN and SYDVKM. CDR3 coding DNA: TGTGCCAGCAGTTCGGGGGCAGGGCTGACCCATGGCTACACCTTC. The encoded protein is CASSSGAGLTHGYTF.

The chain couples TRBV28 to TRBJ2-7; D ambiguous. The CDR3 spans 12 residues. Per the germline V gene, CDR1 is MDHEN and CDR2 is SYDVKM. Trimming cost V 2 bases and J 6 bases, with 8 bases left between them. CDR3 nucleotide sequence: TGTGCCAGCAGTTTAAGGAGACCCGAGCAGTACTTC. This encodes CASSLRRPEQYF.

This sequence joins TRBV9 and TRBJ2-3, with D unclear. V was clipped by 6 bases and J by 4 bases, with 12 bases between them. The CDR3 runs to 13 residues. CDR1 SGDLS and CDR2 YYNGEE come from the germline V gene. CDR3 DNA: TGTGCCAGCATGGACCCTGTTGCAGATACGCAGTATTTT. It encodes CASMDPVADTQYF.

The CDR3, as DNA: TGTGCCATCAGTGAACCTCAGGGGGCTTTTGATCCCTATGGCTACACCTTC. It codes for CAISEPQGAFDPYGYTF. The V and J genes are TRBV10-3 and TRBJ1-2; 8 bases are a match to TRBD1. The J segment lost 4 bases and the V segment lost 3 bases, leaving 13 bases of the junction unmatched. The CDR3 totals 17 residues. Germline V lookup: CDR1 ENHRY, CDR2 SYGVKD.